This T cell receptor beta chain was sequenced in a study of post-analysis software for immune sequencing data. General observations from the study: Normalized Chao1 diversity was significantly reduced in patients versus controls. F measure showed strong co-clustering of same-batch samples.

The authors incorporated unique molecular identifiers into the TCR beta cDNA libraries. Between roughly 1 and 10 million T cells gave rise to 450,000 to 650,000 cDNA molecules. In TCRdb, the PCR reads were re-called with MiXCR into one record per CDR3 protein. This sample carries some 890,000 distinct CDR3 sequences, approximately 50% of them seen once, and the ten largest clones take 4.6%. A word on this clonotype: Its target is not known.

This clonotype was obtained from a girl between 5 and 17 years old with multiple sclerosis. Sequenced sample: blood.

CDR3 sequence reads: CASSVLAGDDTQYF. The CDR3 bases are TGTGCCAGCAGCGTACTAGCGGGAGATGATACGCAGTATTTT. The V call is TRBV9, the J call TRBJ2-3, with TRBD2 identical over 10 bases. The germline CDR1 and CDR2 sequences are SGDLS and YYNGEE. The V gene end was trimmed by 1 base and the J gene end by 6 bases; junction bases not matched to a gene: 2. CDR3 length equals 14 residues.